This TCR beta chain was identified in a study of blood T cell repertoires in COVID-19. In the study overall: There were acute and convalescent COVID-19 samples, and they came from the United States, Italy and Spain. The analysed material was cDNA or gDNA that came from T cells, B-cell-depleted T cells, or PBMCs.

This clone has only a few counts. This CDR3 has 17 residues. Germline CDR1 reads SGHRS; CDR2 reads YFSETQ. Trimming removed 1 base at V and 8 bases at J, with 24 bases between. How the authors handled the data: The assay estimated nucleated cells by amplifying reference gene primers. Repertoires were generated with immunoSEQ multiplex PCR, while TCRdb's copy carries only in-frame clones and drops some. The DNA was the basis for D and trimming; V, J and clone size are from that table. This sample yields over 200,000 clones, of which roughly four fifths are seen a single time; roughly 12% belongs to the top ten.

This receptor was obtained from a woman aged 40 to 50 with acute or convalescent COVID-19. This chain joins TRBV5-1 and TRBJ1-2, with D hard to call. The sample consisted of peripheral blood. The CDR3 spells CASSLSEGGDPRWGYTF. The CDR3 DNA reads as TGCGCCAGCAGCTTGTCGGAAGGTGGAGACCCCCGCTGGGGCTACACCTTC.